The 5 T cell receptor beta chains reported below all come from one sample, sequenced in a study of cytomegalovirus exposure and HLA in healthy donors. TCRdb keeps only in-frame clones here, not all; method: immunoSEQ multiplex PCR. The repertoire has fewer than 300,000 clones, more than 75% of them found once; the top ten carry about 0.86%. The sample was PBMCs. The receptors come from a woman aged 18-29 years in good health and CMV-seronegative.

The sample holds many counts of this clone. The CDR3 nucleotides read TGTGCCAGCAGCTACCGGGAGGGGAATGAGCAGTTCTTC. Translation gives CASSYREGNEQFF. The genes are TRBV5-4 and TRBJ2-1, with 8 positions matching TRBD2. Germline assignment: CDR1 SGHNT and CDR2 YYREEE (reference sequence). V gave up 3 bases and J gave up 7 bases; unmatched junction bases: 3. The CDR3 contains 13 residues.

The V call is TRBV5-1, the J call TRBJ2-3, with 7 bases that match TRBD2. The CDR3 loop spans 15 amino acids. The ends lost 0 bases at V and 2 bases at J; junction bases unmatched: 3. Germline CDR1 reads SGHRS; CDR2 reads YFSETQ. CDR3 in DNA: TGCGCCAGCAGCTTGGGGGGACTAAACACAGATACGCAGTATTTT. Translation: CASSLGGLNTDTQYF.

This clone was seen once. The chain couples TRBV6-1 to TRBJ2-1; 8 bases agree with TRBD2. Looked up from germline, CDR1 is MNHNS and CDR2 is SASEGT. The CDR3 contains 16 residues. J gave up 6 bases and V 4 bases, and 11 bases lay outside the gene matches. DNA of the CDR3: TGTGCCAGCAGTGGGCTAGCGGGTGGGGGTTTCAATGAGCAGTTCTTC. It specifies CASSGLAGGGFNEQFF.

This clone was counted once. The chain has TRBV6-4 and TRBJ2-3, with 8 bases lining up with TRBD1. Germline V gene data show CDR1 as MRHNA and CDR2 as SNTAGT. The length of the CDR3 is 14 residues. The trim removed 6 bases at V and 2 bases at J, leaving 4 bases unmatched. This CDR3 is CASRRTGNTDTQYF. CDR3 in DNA: TGTGCCAGCAGAAGGACAGGGAACACAGATACGCAGTATTTT.

The chain couples TRBV9 to TRBJ1-6; weak D call: TRBD1 (6 bases). The V end lost 4 bases, the J end lost 0 bases, and 17 bases lay between the germline ends. Germline V gene data show CDR1 as SGDLS and CDR2 as YYNGEE. CDR3 length: 18 residues. The CDR3 nucleotides are TGTGCCAGCAGCCCAGGTCAGGGGCCGAGCTCCTATAATTCACCCCTCCACTTT. This encodes CASSPGQGPSSYNSPLHF.